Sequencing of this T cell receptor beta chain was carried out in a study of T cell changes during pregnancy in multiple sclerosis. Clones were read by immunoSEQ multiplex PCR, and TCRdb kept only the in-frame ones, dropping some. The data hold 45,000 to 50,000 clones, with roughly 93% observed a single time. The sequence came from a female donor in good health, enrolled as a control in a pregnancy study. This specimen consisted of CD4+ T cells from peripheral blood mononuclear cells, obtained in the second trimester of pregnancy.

The CDR3 nucleotides are TGTGCCAGCAGTGGGGACAGGGCCGAGCAGTACTTC. Its protein is CASSGDRAEQYF. This chain links TRBV2 with TRBJ2-7, with TRBD1 matching over 9 bases. The trim removed 4 bases at V and 6 bases at J, leaving 1 base unmatched. This CDR3 is 12 amino acids long. The germline V gene encodes CDR1 SNHLY and CDR2 FYNNEI.